This is a list of T cell receptor beta chains from one sample in a study of blood T cell repertoires in COVID-19. Sequencing used immunoSEQ multiplex PCR; TCRdb keeps in-frame clones, though not all of them. The sample consists of around 160,000 clones, around 80% of them appearing once. The sample taken for sequencing was peripheral blood. Source of these receptors: a human donor in a cohort sampled during active COVID-19. CDR3s include the opening cysteine and the closing phenylalanine or tryptophan. A D gene is named only where the DNA matches it firmly. Only some rows state a clone size, as once, few, many or a class for expanded clones.

V gene,D gene,clone size,J gene,CDR3 DNA,CDR3 protein
TRBV28,-,-,TRBJ2-7,TGTGCCAGCAGTTCCATCTACAGGAGTGACAACTACGAGCAGTACTTC,CASSSIYRSDNYEQYF
TRBV7-9,TRBD1,-,TRBJ1-2,TGTGCCAGCAGCTTAGTTAGGGACAGGGACAACTATGGCTACACCTTC,CASSLVRDRDNYGYTF
TRBV29-1,TRBD2,once,TRBJ2-3,TGCAGCGTTTCCGGGACTAGCGGGGGGGCCGGCACAGATACGCAGTATTTT,CSVSGTSGGAGTDTQYF
TRBV9,TRBD2,-,TRBJ2-2,TGTGCCAGCAGCGCCTCCCCTGGGACTAGTTGGACCGGGGAGCTGTTTTTT,CASSASPGTSWTGELFF
TRBV3-1/TRBV3-2,TRBD1,-,TRBJ2-5,TGTGCCAGCAGCCAAACAGGGGGCCCGTCTGAGACCCAGTACTTC,CASSQTGGPSETQYF
TRBV29-1,-,-,TRBJ2-5,TGCAGCGTTCGGAAGGACATGGGAGAGACCCAGTACTTC,CSVRKDMGETQYF
TRBV19,-,-,TRBJ2-7,TGTGCCAGTAGTCCGAGGGGGAGGGTTAGCTCCTACGAGCAGTACTTC,CASSPRGRVSSYEQYF
TRBV6-5,-,once,TRBJ1-6,TGTGCCAGCAGTTCGGATCAGTACCGGAGTTCACCCCTCCACTTT,CASSSDQYRSSPLHF
TRBV30,-,-,TRBJ1-4,TGTGCCGGACGGACCTCCGGGGGTGAAAAACTGTTTTTT,CAGRTSGGEKLFF
TRBV7-3,TRBD1,-,TRBJ2-3,TGTGCCAGCAGCCCTTCGGGACAGCGCTCAGATACGCAGTATTTT,CASSPSGQRSDTQYF
TRBV19,-,-,TRBJ1-4,TGTGCCAGTAGTCTGGGCAGCCTCCCGAATGAAAAACTGTTTTTT,CASSLGSLPNEKLFF
TRBV27,TRBD1,-,TRBJ1-5,TGTGCCAGCAGTTTCCGGGCCGGGACAGAGAGCAATCAGCCCCAGCATTTT,CASSFRAGTESNQPQHF
TRBV3-1/TRBV3-2,TRBD1,-,TRBJ1-2,TGTGCCAGCAGCGGTCCCGGGACAGCGAACTATGGCTACACCTTC,CASSGPGTANYGYTF
TRBV30,-,-,TRBJ1-2,TGTGCCTGGACAGCCTCGGGCTATGGCTACACCTTC,CAWTASGYGYTF
TRBV4-1,-,-,TRBJ2-3,TGCGCCAGCAGCCAAGCGACTAGAACAGATACGCAGTATTTT,CASSQATRTDTQYF
TRBV7-9,-,-,TRBJ1-1,TGTGCCAGCAGCCTAAACAGTGAAGCTTTCTTT,CASSLNSEAFF
TRBV5-4,TRBD2,-,TRBJ2-3,TGTGCCAGCAGCTTGGGCTTCGGGGGGGGCACAGATACGCAGTATTTT,CASSLGFGGGTDTQYF
TRBV11-3,-,-,TRBJ1-2,TGTGCCAGCAGCCCGACAGAAATCTATGGCTACACCTTC,CASSPTEIYGYTF
TRBV5-4,TRBD1,once,TRBJ1-1,TGTGCCAGCATCAAAGAGACAGGGGTGGGCACTGAAGCTTTCTTT,CASIKETGVGTEAFF
TRBV6-5,TRBD1,-,TRBJ1-6,TGTGCCAGCACCACACCGGGACAGGGGCCTTCACCCCTCCACTTT,CASTTPGQGPSPLHF
TRBV12-3/TRBV12-4,-,-,TRBJ1-6,TGTGCCAGCAGTACAGGGTATAATTCACCCCTCCACTTT,CASSTGYNSPLHF
TRBV10-3,-,-,TRBJ2-2,TGTGCCATCAGTGAGTCTCAGGCCGGGGAGCTGTTTTTT,CAISESQAGELFF
TRBV5-1,TRBD1,-,TRBJ1-1,TGCGCCAGCAGCTTGGTTACAGGGGAGAACACTGAAGCTTTCTTT,CASSLVTGENTEAFF
TRBV11-3,TRBD1,-,TRBJ2-7,TGTGCCAGCAGCTTGGGACAGGGTGATGAGCAGTACTTC,CASSLGQGDEQYF
TRBV5-5,-,-,TRBJ2-3,TGTGCCAGCAGCATAATCGGTACGAGCACAGATACGCAGTATTTT,CASSIIGTSTDTQYF
TRBV7-2,TRBD1,-,TRBJ1-6,TGTGCCAGCAGTTCGGGACAGGGGGGAATTTTTTATAATTCACCCCTCCACTTT,CASSSGQGGIFYNSPLHF